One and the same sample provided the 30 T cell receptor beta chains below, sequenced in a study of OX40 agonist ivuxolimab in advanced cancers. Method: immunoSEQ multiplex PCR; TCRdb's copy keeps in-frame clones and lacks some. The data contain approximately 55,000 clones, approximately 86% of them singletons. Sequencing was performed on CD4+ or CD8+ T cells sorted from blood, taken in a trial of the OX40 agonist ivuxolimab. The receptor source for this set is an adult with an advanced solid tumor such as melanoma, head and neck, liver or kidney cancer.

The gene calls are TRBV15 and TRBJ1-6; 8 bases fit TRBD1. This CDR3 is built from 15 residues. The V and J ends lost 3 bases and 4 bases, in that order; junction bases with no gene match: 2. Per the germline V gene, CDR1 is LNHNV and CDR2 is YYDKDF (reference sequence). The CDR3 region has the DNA TGTGCCACCAGCAGGACAGGGGAATATAATTCACCCCTCCACTTT. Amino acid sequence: CATSRTGEYNSPLHF.

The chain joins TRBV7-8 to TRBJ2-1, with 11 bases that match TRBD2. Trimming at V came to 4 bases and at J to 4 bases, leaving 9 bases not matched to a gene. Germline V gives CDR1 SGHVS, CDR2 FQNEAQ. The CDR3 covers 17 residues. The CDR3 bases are TGTGCCAGCAGCTCCCGACTAGCGGGATCGTCGTACAATGAGCAGTTCTTC. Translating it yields CASSSRLAGSSYNEQFF.

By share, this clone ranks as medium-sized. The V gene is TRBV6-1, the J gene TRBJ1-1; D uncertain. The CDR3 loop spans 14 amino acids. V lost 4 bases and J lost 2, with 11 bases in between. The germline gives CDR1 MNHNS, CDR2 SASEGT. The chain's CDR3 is CASSAGPYNTEAFF. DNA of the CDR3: TGTGCCAGCAGTGCTGGTCCTTACAACACTGAAGCTTTCTTT.

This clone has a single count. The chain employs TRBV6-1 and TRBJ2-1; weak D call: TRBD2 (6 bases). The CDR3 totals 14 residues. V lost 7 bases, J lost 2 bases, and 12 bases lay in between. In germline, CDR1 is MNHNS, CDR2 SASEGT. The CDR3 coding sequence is TGTGCCAGCATCCTGGGGGGAACCTACAATGAGCAGTTCTTC. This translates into CASILGGTYNEQFF.

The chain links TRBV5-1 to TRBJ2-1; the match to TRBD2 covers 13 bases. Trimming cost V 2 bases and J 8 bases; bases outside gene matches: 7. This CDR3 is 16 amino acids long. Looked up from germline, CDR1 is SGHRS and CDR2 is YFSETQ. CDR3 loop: CASSLTSGRAEDEQFF. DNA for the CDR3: TGCGCCAGCAGCTTAACTAGCGGGAGGGCCGAGGATGAGCAGTTCTTC.

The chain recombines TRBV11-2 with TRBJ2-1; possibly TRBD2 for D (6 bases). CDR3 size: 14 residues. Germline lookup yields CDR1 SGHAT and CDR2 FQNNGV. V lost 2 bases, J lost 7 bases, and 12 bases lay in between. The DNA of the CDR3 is TGTGCCAGCAGCTTAATCGGGAGTGGGAATGAGCAGTTCTTC. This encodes CASSLIGSGNEQFF.

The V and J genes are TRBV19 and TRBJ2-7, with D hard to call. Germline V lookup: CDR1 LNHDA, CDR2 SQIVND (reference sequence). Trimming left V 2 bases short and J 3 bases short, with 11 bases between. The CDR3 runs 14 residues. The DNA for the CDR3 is TGTGCCAGTAGTATATACGCCCCCAGCTACGAGCAGTACTTC. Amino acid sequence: CASSIYAPSYEQYF.

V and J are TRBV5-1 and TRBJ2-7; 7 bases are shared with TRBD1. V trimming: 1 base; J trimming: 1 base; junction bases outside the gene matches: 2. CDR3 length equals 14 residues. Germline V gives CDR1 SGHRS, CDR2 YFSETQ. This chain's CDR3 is CASSLSGQSYEQYF. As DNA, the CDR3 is TGCGCCAGCAGCTTGTCGGGACAGTCCTACGAGCAGTACTTC. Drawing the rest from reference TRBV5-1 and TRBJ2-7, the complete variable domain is KAGVTQTPRYLIKTRGQQVTLSCSPISGHRSVSWYQQTPGQGLQFLFEYFSETQRNKGNFPGRFSGRQFSNSRSEMNVSTLELGDSALYLCASSLSGQSYEQYFGPGTRLTVT.

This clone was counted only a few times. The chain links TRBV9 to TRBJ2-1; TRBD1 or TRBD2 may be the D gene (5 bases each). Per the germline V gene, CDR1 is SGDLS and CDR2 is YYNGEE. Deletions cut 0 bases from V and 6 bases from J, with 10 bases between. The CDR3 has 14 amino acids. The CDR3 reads CASSVDSGSNEQFF. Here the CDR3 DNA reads TGTGCCAGCAGCGTAGATTCAGGGAGCAATGAGCAGTTCTTC. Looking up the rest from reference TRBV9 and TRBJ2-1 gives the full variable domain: DSGVTQTPKHLITATGQRVTLRCSPRSGDLSVYWYQQSLDQGLQFLIQYYNGEERAKGNILERFSAQQFPDLHSELNLSSLELGDSALYFCASSVDSGSNEQFFGPGTRLTVL.

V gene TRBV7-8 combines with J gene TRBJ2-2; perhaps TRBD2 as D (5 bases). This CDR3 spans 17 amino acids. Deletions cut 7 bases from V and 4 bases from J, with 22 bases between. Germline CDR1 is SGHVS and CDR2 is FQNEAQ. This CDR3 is CASTLGDAGLLTGELFF. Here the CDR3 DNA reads TGTGCCAGCACCCTCGGGGATGCAGGACTTCTCACCGGGGAGCTGTTTTTT.

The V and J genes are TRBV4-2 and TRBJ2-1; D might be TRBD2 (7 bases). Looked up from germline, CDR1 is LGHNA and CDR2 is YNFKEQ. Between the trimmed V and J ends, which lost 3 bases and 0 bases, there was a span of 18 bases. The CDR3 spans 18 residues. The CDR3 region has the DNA TGTGCCAGCAGCCATGCTCGTGGCGGGGGCAGCTCCTACAATGAGCAGTTCTTC. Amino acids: CASSHARGGGSSYNEQFF.

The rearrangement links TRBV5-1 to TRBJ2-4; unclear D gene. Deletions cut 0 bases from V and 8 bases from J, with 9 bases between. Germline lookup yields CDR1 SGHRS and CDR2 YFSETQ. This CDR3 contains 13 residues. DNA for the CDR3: TGCGCCAGCAGCTTGGGGCTTGAAGACATTCAGTACTTC. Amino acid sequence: CASSLGLEDIQYF.

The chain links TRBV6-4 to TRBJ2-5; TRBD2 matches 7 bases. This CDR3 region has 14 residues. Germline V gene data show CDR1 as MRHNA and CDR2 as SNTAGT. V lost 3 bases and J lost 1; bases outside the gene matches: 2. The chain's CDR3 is CASSEGGSQETQYF. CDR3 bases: TGTGCCAGCAGTGAAGGCGGGAGCCAAGAGACCCAGTACTTC.

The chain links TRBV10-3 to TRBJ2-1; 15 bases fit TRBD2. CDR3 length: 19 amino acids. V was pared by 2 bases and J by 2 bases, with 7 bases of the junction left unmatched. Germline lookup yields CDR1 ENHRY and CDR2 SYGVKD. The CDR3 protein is CAISERGLAGGRTYNEQFF. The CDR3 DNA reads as TGTGCCATCAGTGAGCGGGGACTAGCGGGAGGAAGAACCTACAATGAGCAGTTCTTC.

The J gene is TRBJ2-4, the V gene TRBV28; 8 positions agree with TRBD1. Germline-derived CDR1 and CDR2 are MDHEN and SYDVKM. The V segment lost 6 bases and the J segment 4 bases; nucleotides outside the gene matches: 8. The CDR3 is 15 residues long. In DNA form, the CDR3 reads TGTGCCAGCAGCCTAGGGGGGACAGGAAAAAACATTCAGTACTTC. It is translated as CASSLGGTGKNIQYF. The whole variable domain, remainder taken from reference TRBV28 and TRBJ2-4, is DVKVTQSSRYLVKRTGEKVFLECVQDMDHENMFWYRQDPGLGLRLIYFSYDVKMKEKGDIPEGYSVSREKKERFSLILESASTNQTSMYLCASSLGGTGKNIQYFGAGTRLSVL.

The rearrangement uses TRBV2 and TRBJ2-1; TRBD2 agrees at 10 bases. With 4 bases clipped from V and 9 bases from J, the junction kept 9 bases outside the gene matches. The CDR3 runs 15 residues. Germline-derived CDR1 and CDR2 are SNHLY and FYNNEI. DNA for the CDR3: TGTGCCAGCAGTGTCGCTAGCGGGAGCGCCGGTGAGCAGTTCTTC. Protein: CASSVASGSAGEQFF.

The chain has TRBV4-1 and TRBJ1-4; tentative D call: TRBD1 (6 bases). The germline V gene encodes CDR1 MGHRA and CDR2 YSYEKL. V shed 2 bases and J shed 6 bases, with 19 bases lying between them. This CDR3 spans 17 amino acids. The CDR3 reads CASSQLGEKQGDEKLFF. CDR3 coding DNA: TGCGCCAGCAGCCAACTGGGGGAGAAACAGGGAGATGAAAAACTGTTTTTT.

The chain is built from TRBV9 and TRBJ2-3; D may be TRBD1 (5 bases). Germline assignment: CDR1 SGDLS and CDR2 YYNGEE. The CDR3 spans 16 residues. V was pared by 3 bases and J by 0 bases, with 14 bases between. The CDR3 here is CASSDLFSGSTDTQYF. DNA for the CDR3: TGTGCCAGCAGCGACCTCTTTTCAGGGAGCACAGATACGCAGTATTTT.

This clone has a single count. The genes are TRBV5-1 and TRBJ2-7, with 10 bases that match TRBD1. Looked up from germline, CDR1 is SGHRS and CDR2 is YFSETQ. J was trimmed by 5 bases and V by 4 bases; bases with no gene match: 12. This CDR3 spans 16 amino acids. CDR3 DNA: TGCGCCAGCAGCCGGGGTTATGGGACAGGGGTCCACGAGCAGTACTTC. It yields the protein CASSRGYGTGVHEQYF.

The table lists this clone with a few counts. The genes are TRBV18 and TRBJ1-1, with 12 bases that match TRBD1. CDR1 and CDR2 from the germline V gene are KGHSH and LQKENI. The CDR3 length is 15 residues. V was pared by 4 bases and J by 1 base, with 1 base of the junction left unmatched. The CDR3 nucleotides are TGTGCCAGCTCACGGGGACAGGGGGCGAACACTGAAGCTTTCTTT. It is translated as CASSRGQGANTEAFF.

Written as DNA, the CDR3 is TGTGCCAGCAGCTTAGCGGGGGGACAGGGGGACCACGAGCAGTACTTC. Residues: CASSLAGGQGDHEQYF. This rearrangement joins TRBV7-9 to TRBJ2-7, with TRBD1 matching over 11 bases. CDR3 length: 16 amino acids. J lost 5 bases, V lost 0 bases, and 6 bases had no gene match. CDR1 is SEHNR and CDR2 is FQNEAQ in the germline V gene (reference sequence).

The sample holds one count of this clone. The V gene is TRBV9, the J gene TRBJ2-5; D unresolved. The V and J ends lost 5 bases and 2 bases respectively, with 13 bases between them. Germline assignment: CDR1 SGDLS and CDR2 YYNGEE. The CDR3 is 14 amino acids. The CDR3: CASSLSTVQETQYF. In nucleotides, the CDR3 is TGTGCCAGCAGTCTTTCGACGGTACAAGAGACCCAGTACTTC.

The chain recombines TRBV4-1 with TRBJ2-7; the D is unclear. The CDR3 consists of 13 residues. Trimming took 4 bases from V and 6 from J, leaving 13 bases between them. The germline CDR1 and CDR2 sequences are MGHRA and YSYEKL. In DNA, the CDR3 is TGCGCCAGCAGCCGACCTCGAGGCCGCGAGCAGTACTTC. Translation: CASSRPRGREQYF.

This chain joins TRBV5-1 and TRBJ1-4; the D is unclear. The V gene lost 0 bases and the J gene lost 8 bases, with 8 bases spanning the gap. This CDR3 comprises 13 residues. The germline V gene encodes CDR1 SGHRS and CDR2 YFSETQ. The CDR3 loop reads CASSLAGREKLFF. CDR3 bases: TGCGCCAGCAGCTTGGCCGGTAGAGAAAAACTGTTTTTT.

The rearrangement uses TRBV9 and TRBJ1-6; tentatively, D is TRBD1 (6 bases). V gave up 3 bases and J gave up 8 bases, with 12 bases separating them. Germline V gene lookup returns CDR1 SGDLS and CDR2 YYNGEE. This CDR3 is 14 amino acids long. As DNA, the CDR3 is TGTGCCAGCAGCGCCACAGGGATGCATTCACCCCTCCACTTT. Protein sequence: CASSATGMHSPLHF. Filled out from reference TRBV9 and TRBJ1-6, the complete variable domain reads DSGVTQTPKHLITATGQRVTLRCSPRSGDLSVYWYQQSLDQGLQFLIQYYNGEERAKGNILERFSAQQFPDLHSELNLSSLELGDSALYFCASSATGMHSPLHFGNGTRLTVT.

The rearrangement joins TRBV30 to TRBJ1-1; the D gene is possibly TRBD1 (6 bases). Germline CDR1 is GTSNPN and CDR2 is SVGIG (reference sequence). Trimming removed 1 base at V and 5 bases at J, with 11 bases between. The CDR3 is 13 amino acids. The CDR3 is CAWSDRALTEAFF. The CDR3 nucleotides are TGTGCCTGGAGTGACAGGGCTCTAACTGAAGCTTTCTTT.

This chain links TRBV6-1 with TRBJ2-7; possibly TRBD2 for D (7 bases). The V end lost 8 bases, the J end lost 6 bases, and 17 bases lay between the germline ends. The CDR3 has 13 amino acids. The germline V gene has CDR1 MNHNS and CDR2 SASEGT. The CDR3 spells CASLKGGYGEQYF. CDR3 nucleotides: TGTGCCAGCTTGAAGGGGGGGTATGGCGAGCAGTACTTC.

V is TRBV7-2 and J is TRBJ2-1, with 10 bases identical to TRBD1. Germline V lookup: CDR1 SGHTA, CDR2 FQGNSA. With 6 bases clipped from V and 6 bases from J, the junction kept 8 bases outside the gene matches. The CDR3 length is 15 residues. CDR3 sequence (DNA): TGTGCCAGCAGAAAGAGACAGGGGGCCGTCAATGAGCAGTTCTTC. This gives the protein CASRKRQGAVNEQFF.

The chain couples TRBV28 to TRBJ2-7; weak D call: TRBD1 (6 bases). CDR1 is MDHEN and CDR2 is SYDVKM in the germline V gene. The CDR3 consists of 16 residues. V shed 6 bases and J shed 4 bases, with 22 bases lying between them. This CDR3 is CASRHTSGTPTYEQYF. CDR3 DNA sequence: TGTGCCAGCAGACATACTTCCGGGACACCCACTTACGAGCAGTACTTC.

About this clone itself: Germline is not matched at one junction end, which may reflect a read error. Here the CDR3 reads CASSLYRGRINGQFF. Here the CDR3 DNA reads TGCGCCAGCAGCTTATACAGGGGAAGGATCAATGGGCAGTTCTTC. The chain has TRBV5-1 and TRBJ2-1; TRBD1 matches 7 bases. The CDR3 has 15 residues. Germline CDR1 reads SGHRS; CDR2 reads YFSETQ.